These 32 T cell receptor beta chains were all obtained from the same sample, sequenced in a study of T cell repertoires in cytomegalovirus infection. TCRdb re-called the reads through MiXCR, storing one row per CDR3 protein. This table holds some 600,000 distinct CDR3 sequences, approximately 25% found once. The sequenced material came from CD8+ T cells from PBMCs. Receptors originate from a human donor in good health (CMV status not recorded). Some clones in this sample may be carry-over from other donors' samples.

This clonotype showed up just a few times. The chain combines TRBV4-3 with TRBJ2-2; D gene uncertain. This CDR3 has 15 amino acids. V was cut by 2 bases and J by 4 bases, with 11 bases left in between. Germline values: CDR1 LGHNA, CDR2 YSLEER. The CDR3 loop reads CASSQTSPITGELFF. The CDR3 DNA reads as TGCGCCAGCAGCCAAACTTCACCGATCACCGGGGAGCTGTTTTTT.

A few counts support this clonotype. This chain links TRBV2 with TRBJ2-3; no clear D. The V and J ends lost 10 bases and 4 bases respectively, with 6 bases between them. The CDR3 covers 10 residues. Germline V lookup: CDR1 SNHLY, CDR2 FYNNEI. The CDR3 DNA follows: TGTGCCACCCGTTCAGATACGCAGTATTTT. Translated: CATRSDTQYF.

This chain uses TRBV15 with TRBJ2-1; the D gene is possibly TRBD2 (6 bases). The CDR3 is made up of 15 amino acids. V lost 0 bases to trimming and J lost 7 bases, with 13 bases between them. Germline lookup yields CDR1 LNHNV and CDR2 YYDKDF (reference sequence). The CDR3 nucleotides are TGTGCCACCAGCAGAGAGCGAGCGGGTTGGAATGAGCAGTTCTTC. Translating gives CATSRERAGWNEQFF.

J is TRBJ2-7 and V is TRBV6-1; 9 positions match TRBD1. The trim removed 5 bases at V and 0 bases at J, leaving 5 bases unmatched. The CDR3 spans 15 residues. Germline lookup yields CDR1 MNHNS and CDR2 SASEGT. CDR3 coding DNA: TGTGCCAGCAGTTCCGGGACAGGGTCCTCCTACGAGCAGTACGTC. Translation gives CASSSGTGSSYEQYV.

V is TRBV6-5 and J is TRBJ1-5; D is unresolved. This CDR3 contains 13 residues. Germline V lookup: CDR1 MNHEY, CDR2 SVGAGI. V lost 2 bases, J lost 7 bases, and 9 bases lay in between. Here the CDR3 reads CASSYERGQPQHF. CDR3 sequence (DNA): TGTGCCAGCAGTTACGAGCGTGGGCAGCCCCAGCATTTT.

This clonotype has just a few counts. The chain has TRBV4-1 and TRBJ2-2, with D perhaps TRBD1 or TRBD2 (5 bases each). The CDR3 has 24 residues. Germline-derived CDR1 and CDR2 are MGHRA and YSYEKL. V was shortened by 0 bases and J by 5 bases, with 37 bases between the two germline ends. CDR3: CASSQDLREARYETGEGGTGELFF. The CDR3 DNA reads TGCGCCAGCAGCCAAGATTTACGTGAAGCGCGCTACGAAACAGGAGAGGGCGGAACCGGGGAGCTGTTTTTT.

This sequence joins TRBV28 and TRBJ2-2; 13 positions match TRBD2. V gave up 4 bases and J gave up 4 bases; unmatched junction bases: 9. Germline V gene data show CDR1 as MDHEN and CDR2 as SYDVKM. The CDR3 totals 18 residues. In DNA, the CDR3 is TGTGCCAGCAGTTCCTCTCGACTAGCGGGGGGTCGCACCGGGGAGCTGTTTTTT. This encodes CASSSSRLAGGRTGELFF. Variable domain in full (rest from reference TRBV28 and TRBJ2-2): DVKVTQSSRYLVKRTGEKVFLECVQDMDHENMFWYRQDPGLGLRLIYFSYDVKMKEKGDIPEGYSVSREKKERFSLILESASTNQTSMYLCASSSSRLAGGRTGELFFGEGSRLTVL.

This clonotype has only a few counts. The V gene is TRBV10-1, the J gene TRBJ2-7, with D perhaps TRBD2 (6 bases). Germline CDR1 and CDR2: WNHNN and SYGVQD (reference sequence). V dropped 5 bases and J dropped 2 bases, with 19 bases sitting between them. This CDR3 region has 16 residues. In nucleotides, the CDR3 is TGCGCCAGCAGTAAGGGAGGTGGGCCGAGGACCTACGAGCAGTACTTC. Translated: CASSKGGGPRTYEQYF.

This rearrangement joins TRBV6-2 or TRBV6-3 to TRBJ1-1, with unresolved D. Germline V gene sequence: CDR1 MNHEY, CDR2 SVGEGT. The CDR3 consists of 13 residues. V dropped 6 bases and J dropped 3 bases, with 11 bases sitting between them. CDR3 sequence: CASRPELYTEAFF. DNA for the CDR3: TGTGCCAGCAGACCAGAGTTATACACTGAAGCTTTCTTT.

This clonotype was recorded many times. The chain links TRBV7-6 to TRBJ2-3, with no clear D. Trimming cost V 1 base and J 0 bases, with 8 bases left between them. Germline lookup yields CDR1 SGHVS and CDR2 FNYEAQ. This CDR3 has 15 amino acids. CDR3 DNA sequence: TGTGCCAGCAGCTTAGAATCGGTTAGCACAGATACGCAGTATTTT. Translated, it gives CASSLESVSTDTQYF.

The chain combines TRBV5-1 with TRBJ1-1, with 8 bases lining up with TRBD1. The CDR3 extends over 18 amino acids. Trimming cost V 1 base and J 4 bases; bases outside gene matches: 15. Germline-derived CDR1 and CDR2 are SGHRS and YFSETQ. The CDR3 nucleotides are TGCGCCAGCAGCTTGCCGACAGGGGCAGCCTCTGTTAGCACTGAAGCTTTCTTT. This gives the protein CASSLPTGAASVSTEAFF.

A note on this clonotype: One end of the junction is discordant with germline, which a read error may explain. The rearrangement joins TRBV7-2 to TRBJ1-4; D might be TRBD1 (5 bases). This CDR3 contains 15 residues. CDR1 and CDR2 from the germline V gene are SGHTA and FQGNSA. CDR3 DNA: TGTGCCAGCAGCCACCCCGGGGGTTACAATGAACAACTGTTTTTT. Translating it yields CASSHPGGYNEQLFF.

This clonotype was picked up a small number of times. This chain uses TRBV4-3 with TRBJ2-7, with a tentative D call TRBD1 (5 bases). This CDR3 is 13 amino acids long. Trimming removed 0 bases from V and 4 bases from J, with 7 bases in between. The germline CDR1 and CDR2 sequences are LGHNA and YSLEER. The CDR3 reads CASSQDKGYEQYV. CDR3 DNA: TGCGCCAGCAGCCAAGATAAGGGGTACGAGCAGTACGTC.

This chain joins TRBV4-1 and TRBJ2-1; 7 bases match TRBD2. The germline gives CDR1 MGHRA, CDR2 YSYEKL. The CDR3 has 17 residues. Unmatched junction bases numbered 9, after V lost 4 bases and J lost 0 bases. The DNA of the CDR3 is TGCGCCAGCAGCCGAAACCCGGGGGGTAGCTCCTACAATGAGCAGTTCTTC. The encoded protein is CASSRNPGGSSYNEQFF.

V and J are TRBV7-8 and TRBJ2-1; TRBD2 matches 7 bases. The V gene's germline CDR1 is SGHVS and CDR2 FQNEAQ. The CDR3 contains 13 residues. V lost 5 bases to trimming and J lost 10 bases; unmatched junction nucleotides: 8. Here the CDR3 reads CASSQRGLWEQFF. The CDR3 DNA is TGTGCCAGCAGCCAGCGGGGACTGTGGGAGCAGTTCTTC.

This clonotype came up many times. V is TRBV7-9 and J is TRBJ1-1, with 7 bases aligning to TRBD1. Germline assignment: CDR1 SEHNR and CDR2 FQNEAQ (reference sequence). With V trimmed by 0 bases and J by 5 bases, 9 bases remained unmatched. The CDR3 is made up of 16 amino acids. CDR3 bases: TGTGCCAGCAGCTTAGCCCTAGGGGGCGCGGGGACTGAAGCTTTCTTT. This translates into CASSLALGGAGTEAFF.

This clonotype appeared many times. The V call is TRBV7-6, the J call TRBJ2-1; D is perhaps TRBD2 (7 bases). The CDR3 totals 18 residues. Germline lookup yields CDR1 SGHVS and CDR2 FNYEAQ. Trimming took off 1 base at V and 8 bases at J, with 24 bases between the two ends. CDR3 amino acids: CASSLVGGRPGGRDEQFF. The CDR3 DNA is TGTGCCAGCAGCTTAGTTGGGGGAAGGCCGGGGGGCAGGGATGAGCAGTTCTTC.

This clonotype was detected a few times. The CDR3 loop is CASRSDYSQETQYF. CDR3 DNA sequence: TGTGCCAGCAGGTCGGACTATTCCCAAGAGACCCAGTACTTC. The chain is built from TRBV6-6 and TRBJ2-5; a possible D gene is TRBD2 (6 bases). Trimming took 6 bases from V and 1 from J, leaving 12 bases between them. CDR1 and CDR2 from the germline V gene are MNHNY and SVGAGI (reference sequence). The CDR3 consists of 14 residues.

The CDR3 region is CSVEGVSTPHEQYF. CDR3 bases: TGCAGCGTTGAAGGGGTATCAACCCCCCACGAGCAGTACTTC. This rearrangement joins TRBV29-1 to TRBJ2-7; no clear D gene. Looked up from germline, CDR1 is SQVTM and CDR2 is ANQGSEA. V was shortened by 1 base and J by 5 bases, with 15 bases between the two germline ends. The CDR3 contains 14 residues.

V is TRBV2 and J is TRBJ1-2; D is uncertain. The germline V and J ends were trimmed by 1 base and 0 bases, with 9 bases remaining between them. The CDR3 has 15 amino acids. Germline-derived CDR1 and CDR2 are SNHLY and FYNNEI. Here the CDR3 DNA reads TGTGCCAGCAGTGAAGAGGTGGACCCTAACTATGGCTACACCTTC. Amino acid sequence: CASSEEVDPNYGYTF.

The rearrangement links TRBV2 to TRBJ1-3; 8 bases line up with TRBD1. The germline V gene has CDR1 SNHLY and CDR2 FYNNEI. This CDR3 is built from 15 residues. The trim removed 4 bases at V and 2 bases at J, leaving 4 bases unmatched. For the CDR3, the DNA is TGTGCCAGCAGTGCGGACAGGGACCCTGGAAACACCATATATTTT. The encoded protein is CASSADRDPGNTIYF.

The V gene is TRBV19, the J gene TRBJ2-2, with D maybe TRBD1 (5 bases). Germline CDR1 LNHDA, CDR2 SQIVND (reference sequence). CDR3 size: 14 residues. Between the trimmed V and J ends, which lost 6 bases and 1 base, there was a span of 9 bases. The DNA of the CDR3 is TGTGCCAGTAGGAACGGACAGAACACCGGGGAGCTGTTTTTT. It yields the protein CASRNGQNTGELFF. Full variable domain (remainder filled in from reference TRBV19 and TRBJ2-2): DGGITQSPKYLFRKEGQNVTLSCEQNLNHDAMYWYRQDPGQGLRLIYYSQIVNDFQKGDIAEGYSVSREKKESFPLTVTSAQKNPTAFYLCASRNGQNTGELFFGEGSRLTVL.

In its sample, this clonotype was seen many times. V usage is TRBV25-1 and J usage is TRBJ2-6, with D perhaps given as TRBD1 or TRBD2 (5 bases each). Trimming stripped 1 base from V and 0 bases from J, with 13 bases between. Germline V gene lookup returns CDR1 MGHDK and CDR2 SYGVNS. The CDR3 length is 18 residues. The CDR3 DNA is TGTGCCAGCAGTGAATCAACGGGGCAACCCTCTGGGGCCAACGTCCTGACTTTC. Its translation is CASSESTGQPSGANVLTF.

The chain's CDR3 is CSVHTGFTTPNYGYTF. CDR3 bases: TGCAGCGTTCACACAGGATTTACTACCCCTAACTATGGCTACACCTTC. The chain joins TRBV29-1 to TRBJ1-2, with a possible D match to TRBD1 (5 bases). This CDR3 spans 16 amino acids. From germline, CDR1 is SQVTM and CDR2 ANQGSEA. The V and J ends lost 5 bases and 0 bases respectively, with 19 bases between them.

The V gene is TRBV28, the J gene TRBJ2-7, with a possible D match to TRBD2 (5 bases). Trimming shortened V by 5 bases and J by 2 bases, and 22 bases separated the two germline ends. The CDR3 is 17 residues long. Germline assignment: CDR1 MDHEN and CDR2 SYDVKM. DNA of the CDR3: TGTGCCAGCAGTGACCGTCGAAAGAGCGGCTTCCCCTACGAGCAGTACGTC. Translated, it gives CASSDRRKSGFPYEQYV.

Turning to this clonotype: Germline is not matched at one junction end, which may reflect a read error. The chain couples TRBV20-1 to TRBJ2-7; D remains ambiguous. Germline lookup yields CDR1 DFQATT and CDR2 SNEGSKA (reference sequence). The CDR3 loop spans 13 amino acids. In DNA, the CDR3 is TGCGGTGCTCTCAGGACGGTAGTCTACGAGCAGTACTTC. This encodes CGALRTVVYEQYF.

This clonotype appeared a few times. V gene TRBV20-1 combines with J gene TRBJ1-2; no clear D. Trimming cost V 5 bases and J 5 bases, with 15 bases left between them. The length of the CDR3 is 13 residues. Germline lookup yields CDR1 DFQATT and CDR2 SNEGSKA (reference sequence). The CDR3 region has the DNA TGCAGTGCTGCACTCCCTGACGGTTATGGCTACACCTTC. Its protein product is CSAALPDGYGYTF.

In regard to this clonotype: This could be a read error, since a much larger clone is one nucleotide away. This rearrangement joins TRBV7-6 to TRBJ1-2, with D possibly TRBD1 on 6 matching bases. CDR1 and CDR2 (germline): SGHVS, FNYEAQ. This CDR3 contains 13 residues. The CDR3 loop is CASSSDGGYDYTF. CDR3 nucleotide sequence: TGTGCCAGCAGCTCGGACGGGGGCTATGACTACACCTTC.

This clonotype was seen at least ten times. V usage is TRBV6-1 and J usage is TRBJ1-3, with TRBD1 as a possible D gene (5 bases). Looked up from germline, CDR1 is MNHNS and CDR2 is SASEGT. This CDR3 has 15 residues. V was cut by 10 bases and J by 0 bases, with 16 bases left in between. CDR3 sequence: CATIPGTFSGNTIYF. DNA of the CDR3: TGTGCCACCATCCCCGGGACCTTCTCTGGAAACACCATATATTTT.

This clonotype came up a few times. V usage is TRBV28 and J usage is TRBJ2-7, with a weak D call TRBD2 (5 bases). This CDR3 has 14 residues. Trimming pared 7 bases from V and 8 bases from J, leaving 21 bases between. Germline assignment: CDR1 MDHEN and CDR2 SYDVKM. CDR3 region: CASIPRGQLKQQYV. The CDR3 region has the DNA TGTGCCAGCATTCCCCGAGGGCAACTTAAGCAGCAGTACGTC.

A word on this clonotype: This may stem from a read error, because a much larger clone lies one nucleotide away. The rearrangement links TRBV7-2 to TRBJ2-3, with 8 positions matching TRBD2. CDR1 is SGHTA, CDR2 FQGNSA, per germline. The V gene end was trimmed by 5 bases and the J gene end by 4 bases; junction bases not matched to a gene: 8. The CDR3 spans 15 residues. CDR3 amino acids: CASSTGGGLADTQYF. CDR3 coding DNA: TGTGCCAGCAGCACTGGCGGGGGGCTGGCAGATACGCAGTATTTT.

V gene TRBV5-6 combines with J gene TRBJ2-5; no definite D call. The germline gives CDR1 SGHDT, CDR2 YYEEEE. The V gene lost 2 bases and the J gene lost 1 base, with 6 bases spanning the gap. CDR3 length: 13 amino acids. For the CDR3, the DNA is TGTGCCAGCAGCTTATCAATCCAAGAGACCCAGTACTTC. The encoded protein is CASSLSIQETQYF.